These 5 T cell receptor beta chains were all obtained from the same sample, sequenced in a study of cytomegalovirus exposure and HLA in healthy donors. PCR employed 60 Vbeta and 13 Jbeta primers. Generated by immunoSEQ multiplex PCR, the TCRdb table keeps only in-frame clones and is missing some. The repertoire consists of 95,000 to 100,000 clones, with less than 80% occurring once and the leading ten covering 3.5% to 5%. Specimen: PBMCs. These receptors were taken from a man between 35 and 55 years old in good health and CMV-seronegative.

This CDR3 reads CASSEVPWEGTGELFF. The CDR3 DNA reads TGTGCCAGCAGTGAAGTTCCGTGGGAGGGTACCGGGGAGCTGTTTTTT. The V and J genes are TRBV25-1 and TRBJ2-2; TRBD2 agrees at 7 bases. The CDR3 is 16 amino acids. Trimming removed 2 bases from V and 5 bases from J; junction bases left unmatched: 8. Germline CDR1 is MGHDK and CDR2 is SYGVNS.

The rearrangement links TRBV18 to TRBJ1-1; TRBD1 might be the D (6 bases). Germline CDR1 reads KGHSH; CDR2 reads LQKENI. V was cut by 4 bases and J by 10 bases, with 19 bases left in between. The CDR3 has 14 residues. CDR3 bases: TGTGCCAGCTCACTAAGGGACACCCCCTCGGTAGCTTTCTTT. Its protein is CASSLRDTPSVAFF.

This clone was observed a single time. The V and J genes are TRBV5-4 and TRBJ2-1, with 9 positions matching TRBD1. The germline gives CDR1 SGHNT, CDR2 YYREEE (reference sequence). V shed 2 bases, J shed 9 bases, and the junction held 9 bases outside the gene matches. This CDR3 comprises 15 residues. As DNA, the CDR3 is TGTGCCAGCAGCTTCCGGGACAGGGCTAGGGGTGAGCAGTTCTTC. Translation gives CASSFRDRARGEQFF.

The chain carries TRBV18 and TRBJ1-1; no reliable D call. Germline V lookup: CDR1 KGHSH, CDR2 LQKENI. The length of the CDR3 is 14 residues. V lost 5 bases and J 3 bases, leaving 13 bases between the germline ends. CDR3 region: CASSFTVEDTEAFF. CDR3 DNA sequence: TGTGCCAGCTCATTCACTGTGGAGGACACTGAAGCTTTCTTT.

This sequence joins TRBV5-4 and TRBJ2-3, with 7 bases aligning to TRBD2. Per the germline V gene, CDR1 is SGHNT and CDR2 is YYREEE (reference sequence). The CDR3 length is 17 residues. Trimming took 7 bases from V and 0 from J; bases not matched to a gene: 14. The CDR3 nucleotides are TGTGCCAGCGGCCTTCGGGGGGTAGGGCCCAGCACAGATACGCAGTATTTT. This codes for CASGLRGVGPSTDTQYF.